Listed below are T cell receptor beta chains from one sample, sequenced in a study of cytomegalovirus exposure and HLA in healthy donors. Clones were sequenced by immunoSEQ multiplex PCR, and TCRdb holds only the in-frame ones, with some missing. The sample holds about 38,000 clones; over 65% are singletons and the top ten take 18%. The material sequenced was PBMCs. These receptor sequences come from a man aged 50 to 59 in good health and CMV-seropositive. CDR3s include the opening cysteine and the closing phenylalanine or tryptophan. The D gene is left open where the match is weak. Part of the rows lack a size; the others show once, few, many or a class for expanded clones.

v_call: TRBV29-1
d_call: TRBD1
j_call: TRBJ2-2
clone_size: NA
cdr3_nt: TGCAGCGTCTGGACAGGGATTAACACCGGGGAGCTGTTTTTT
cdr3_aa: CSVWTGINTGELFF

v_call: TRBV2
d_call: TRBD1
j_call: TRBJ2-2
clone_size: once
cdr3_nt: TGTGCCAGCAGGGACAGGGGCGGGAACACCGGGGAGCTGTTTTTT
cdr3_aa: CASRDRGGNTGELFF

v_call: TRBV5-4
d_call: TRBD1
j_call: TRBJ1-6
clone_size: NA
cdr3_nt: TGTGCCAGCAGCTCGTACCGGGACAGGAGCCTCCACTTT
cdr3_aa: CASSSYRDRSLHF

v_call: TRBV28
d_call: TRBD1
j_call: TRBJ1-2
clone_size: NA
cdr3_nt: TGTGCCAGCAGTTCCCAGGGGGCCCAATTTAACTATGGCTACACCTTC
cdr3_aa: CASSSQGAQFNYGYTF

v_call: TRBV7-8
d_call: NA
j_call: TRBJ1-2
clone_size: NA
cdr3_nt: TGTGCCAGCAGCGACCGGGATCCTAACTATGGCTACACCTTC
cdr3_aa: CASSDRDPNYGYTF

v_call: TRBV2
d_call: TRBD2
j_call: TRBJ2-2
clone_size: NA
cdr3_nt: TGTGCCAGCAGTGAGGCCGGGACTATCGGCGGGGAGCTGTTTTTT
cdr3_aa: CASSEAGTIGGELFF

v_call: TRBV7-6
d_call: NA
j_call: TRBJ2-6
clone_size: NA
cdr3_nt: TGTGCCAGCAGCGAGCAACCCACCGGGGCCAACGTCCTGACTTTC
cdr3_aa: CASSEQPTGANVLTF

v_call: TRBV15
d_call: TRBD1
j_call: TRBJ2-7
clone_size: NA
cdr3_nt: TGTGCCACCAGAGGACAGGGGGAAGTCGAGCAGTACTTC
cdr3_aa: CATRGQGEVEQYF

v_call: TRBV5-1
d_call: TRBD1
j_call: TRBJ2-3
clone_size: NA
cdr3_nt: TGCGCCAGCAGCTTAACAGGGCAGGGGGCGGGGGATACGCAGTATTTT
cdr3_aa: CASSLTGQGAGDTQYF

v_call: TRBV9
d_call: TRBD1
j_call: TRBJ1-1
clone_size: NA
cdr3_nt: TGTGCCAGCCGAACCGGGACAGGGGGTTTACGTAGGAAGAACACTGAAGCTTTCTTT
cdr3_aa: CASRTGTGGLRRKNTEAFF

v_call: TRBV6-1
d_call: TRBD1
j_call: TRBJ1-2
clone_size: few
cdr3_nt: TGTGCCACCCGACAGGGGGTGGGCTATGGCTACACCTTC
cdr3_aa: CATRQGVGYGYTF

v_call: TRBV5-1
d_call: TRBD1
j_call: TRBJ1-2
clone_size: NA
cdr3_nt: TGCGCCAGCAGCTTCGGACAGGGGCAAAATGGCTACACCTTC
cdr3_aa: CASSFGQGQNGYTF

v_call: TRBV2
d_call: TRBD1
j_call: TRBJ2-2
clone_size: NA
cdr3_nt: TGTGCCAGCAATCAATACAGGGGCACCGGGGAGCTGTTTTTT
cdr3_aa: CASNQYRGTGELFF

v_call: TRBV10-3
d_call: NA
j_call: TRBJ2-7
clone_size: NA
cdr3_nt: TGTGCCATCAGTGACAGGGATACGGACGAGCAGTACTTC
cdr3_aa: CAISDRDTDEQYF

v_call: TRBV30
d_call: NA
j_call: TRBJ1-2
clone_size: NA
cdr3_nt: TGTGCCTGGAGTGTCAGTCAGGGTGTGGGCTACACCTTC
cdr3_aa: CAWSVSQGVGYTF

v_call: TRBV7-2
d_call: NA
j_call: TRBJ2-7
clone_size: NA
cdr3_nt: TGTGCCAGCAGCGTCGGGGATTACGAGCAGTACTTC
cdr3_aa: CASSVGDYEQYF

v_call: TRBV28
d_call: NA
j_call: TRBJ1-6
clone_size: NA
cdr3_nt: TGTGCCAGCAGTTCCAGGGTCGTGAGCTCACCCCTCCACTTT
cdr3_aa: CASSSRVVSSPLHF

v_call: TRBV5-4
d_call: TRBD2
j_call: TRBJ2-7
clone_size: NA
cdr3_nt: TGTGCCAGCAGCTCGGCGGCGGGGGGGGACTCCTACGAGCAGTACTTC
cdr3_aa: CASSSAAGGDSYEQYF

v_call: TRBV11-1
d_call: TRBD1
j_call: TRBJ2-7
clone_size: NA
cdr3_nt: TGTGCCAGCAGCTTGTCAGGGGGTGCCTACGAGCAGTACTTC
cdr3_aa: CASSLSGGAYEQYF

v_call: TRBV6-5
d_call: NA
j_call: TRBJ1-6
clone_size: NA
cdr3_nt: TGTGCCAGCAGTTATGGTGCAGGGTATAATTCACCCCTCCACTTT
cdr3_aa: CASSYGAGYNSPLHF

v_call: TRBV9
d_call: NA
j_call: TRBJ2-1
clone_size: NA
cdr3_nt: TGTGCCAGCAGCCCTCGAGCTAGGGAGGACGATGAGCAGTTCTTC
cdr3_aa: CASSPRAREDDEQFF

v_call: TRBV19
d_call: TRBD1
j_call: TRBJ1-2
clone_size: few
cdr3_nt: TGTGCCAGTAGTGCACGGGACAGGAGCTATGGCTACACCTTC
cdr3_aa: CASSARDRSYGYTF

v_call: TRBV4-3
d_call: NA
j_call: TRBJ2-2
clone_size: NA
cdr3_nt: TGCGCCAGCAGCCACACCGAGAATACCGGGGAGCTGTTTTTT
cdr3_aa: CASSHTENTGELFF

v_call: TRBV11-2
d_call: NA
j_call: TRBJ1-2
clone_size: NA
cdr3_nt: TGTGCCAGCAGCTTAGACAGGGGACGGGGCTACACCTTC
cdr3_aa: CASSLDRGRGYTF

v_call: TRBV6-5
d_call: NA
j_call: TRBJ1-4
clone_size: NA
cdr3_nt: TGTGCCAGCAGTTACTCAGGGGAAAACGAAAAACTGTTTTTT
cdr3_aa: CASSYSGENEKLFF

v_call: TRBV20-1
d_call: NA
j_call: TRBJ2-5
clone_size: NA
cdr3_nt: TGCAGTGCTAGCGTCCAAGAGACCCAGTACTTC
cdr3_aa: CSASVQETQYF

v_call: TRBV2
d_call: NA
j_call: TRBJ2-3
clone_size: few
cdr3_nt: TGTGCCAGCACCATTACGGGACAAGTAACAGATACGCAGTATTTT
cdr3_aa: CASTITGQVTDTQYF

v_call: TRBV5-1
d_call: NA
j_call: TRBJ1-4
clone_size: NA
cdr3_nt: TGCGCCAGCAGCTTGGCCCTGGACTCCGTGGGGGAAAAACTGTTTTTT
cdr3_aa: CASSLALDSVGEKLFF

v_call: TRBV14
d_call: TRBD1
j_call: TRBJ2-4
clone_size: NA
cdr3_nt: TGTGCCAGCAGCCAAGCTTACTCAATAGGGGGCCTAGCCAAAAACATTCAGTACTTC
cdr3_aa: CASSQAYSIGGLAKNIQYF

v_call: TRBV2
d_call: NA
j_call: TRBJ2-5
clone_size: NA
cdr3_nt: TGTGCCAGCAGTGTTGGGAGGGACACGGAGACCCAGTACTTC
cdr3_aa: CASSVGRDTETQYF

v_call: TRBV7-8
d_call: TRBD1
j_call: TRBJ1-5
clone_size: NA
cdr3_nt: TGTGCCAGCAGTTTGGACAGGGTCGATCAGCCCCAGCATTTT
cdr3_aa: CASSLDRVDQPQHF

v_call: TRBV5-6
d_call: NA
j_call: TRBJ2-7
clone_size: few
cdr3_nt: TGTGCCAGCAGCCGTTACAGGGATTGGAACGAGCAGTACTTC
cdr3_aa: CASSRYRDWNEQYF

v_call: TRBV7-6
d_call: TRBD1
j_call: TRBJ2-7
clone_size: NA
cdr3_nt: TGTGCCAGCGTGGGGACAGGTGACGAGCAGTACTTC
cdr3_aa: CASVGTGDEQYF

v_call: TRBV4-1
d_call: NA
j_call: TRBJ2-5
clone_size: NA
cdr3_nt: TGCGCCAGCAGACCTACAGAAATGGTGGTCCAAGAGACCCAGTACTTC
cdr3_aa: CASRPTEMVVQETQYF

v_call: TRBV30
d_call: TRBD1
j_call: TRBJ2-1
clone_size: NA
cdr3_nt: TGTGCCTGGAGTGTCCGACAGGGGAGTGAGCAGTTCTTC
cdr3_aa: CAWSVRQGSEQFF

v_call: TRBV5-1
d_call: NA
j_call: TRBJ1-5
clone_size: NA
cdr3_nt: TGCGCCAGCAGCTTGACTCCCTCGGGCAATCAGCCCCAGCATTTT
cdr3_aa: CASSLTPSGNQPQHF

v_call: TRBV5-6
d_call: NA
j_call: TRBJ2-5
clone_size: few
cdr3_nt: TGTGCCAGCAGCTTGGTGGGGGGTTTCGAGCAAGAGACCCAGTACTTC
cdr3_aa: CASSLVGGFEQETQYF

v_call: TRBV6-5
d_call: TRBD1
j_call: TRBJ2-7
clone_size: few
cdr3_nt: TGTGCCAGCAGTTACTCCGACAGGGCTTCCTACGAGCAGTACTTC
cdr3_aa: CASSYSDRASYEQYF

v_call: TRBV2
d_call: NA
j_call: TRBJ1-1
clone_size: once
cdr3_nt: TGTGCCAGCACCCTAAGGGGGGGGTGGGACACTGAAGCTTTCTTT
cdr3_aa: CASTLRGGWDTEAFF

v_call: TRBV6-4
d_call: TRBD1
j_call: TRBJ1-2
clone_size: NA
cdr3_nt: TGTGCCAGCAAACCCGGGACAGGGAATATTGGCTACACCTTC
cdr3_aa: CASKPGTGNIGYTF

v_call: TRBV5-1
d_call: TRBD2
j_call: TRBJ2-5
clone_size: NA
cdr3_nt: TGCGCCAGCTCCGGTAGTGTCCTAGCGGGGGGACAAGAGACCCAGTACTTC
cdr3_aa: CASSGSVLAGGQETQYF

v_call: TRBV5-1
d_call: TRBD2
j_call: TRBJ2-1
clone_size: NA
cdr3_nt: TGCGCCAGCAGCTTCTTGCTAGCGGGGGGGGACAATGAGCAGTTCTTC
cdr3_aa: CASSFLLAGGDNEQFF

v_call: TRBV7-3
d_call: TRBD1
j_call: TRBJ2-3
clone_size: NA
cdr3_nt: TGTGCCAGCAGCTTCGCAGGGGGCACGGATACGCAGTATTTT
cdr3_aa: CASSFAGGTDTQYF

v_call: TRBV5-1
d_call: NA
j_call: TRBJ1-6
clone_size: NA
cdr3_nt: TGCGCCAGCAGCGACCCGGGCGGGGGAATTACACCCCTCCACTTT
cdr3_aa: CASSDPGGGITPLHF

v_call: TRBV25-1
d_call: NA
j_call: TRBJ2-1
clone_size: NA
cdr3_nt: TGTGCCAGCAGTGAATATCGGCGGGCGGGTTACAATGAGCAGTTCTTC
cdr3_aa: CASSEYRRAGYNEQFF

v_call: TRBV29-1
d_call: TRBD1
j_call: TRBJ1-1
clone_size: NA
cdr3_nt: TGCAGCGGCGTGACAGGGGACACTGAAGCTTTCTTT
cdr3_aa: CSGVTGDTEAFF

v_call: TRBV28
d_call: TRBD1
j_call: TRBJ2-7
clone_size: NA
cdr3_nt: TGTGCCAGCAGTAACCCCCGGGACAGGACCTACGAGCAGTACTTC
cdr3_aa: CASSNPRDRTYEQYF

v_call: TRBV5-8
d_call: NA
j_call: TRBJ2-1
clone_size: NA
cdr3_nt: TGTGCCAGCAGCCCGCAGAGGGCCAAAGGCCTAGAGCAGTTCTTC
cdr3_aa: CASSPQRAKGLEQFF

v_call: TRBV30
d_call: NA
j_call: TRBJ1-3
clone_size: once
cdr3_nt: TGTGCCTGGAGTGCTTCCTCTGGAAACACCATATATTTT
cdr3_aa: CAWSASSGNTIYF

v_call: TRBV18
d_call: NA
j_call: TRBJ1-1
clone_size: once
cdr3_nt: TGTGCCAGCTCACCATCGACAGTTCCAAACACTGAAGCTTTCTTT
cdr3_aa: CASSPSTVPNTEAFF

v_call: TRBV11-2
d_call: TRBD1
j_call: TRBJ2-2
clone_size: NA
cdr3_nt: TGTGCCAGCAGCCTATTAGACAGGGTGACCGGGGAGCTGTTTTTT
cdr3_aa: CASSLLDRVTGELFF

v_call: TRBV6-6
d_call: NA
j_call: TRBJ1-1
clone_size: few
cdr3_nt: TGTGCCAGCAGCTTACAGGGGAACACTGAAGCTTTCTTT
cdr3_aa: CASSLQGNTEAFF

v_call: TRBV5-4
d_call: NA
j_call: TRBJ1-4
clone_size: NA
cdr3_nt: TGTGCCAGCAGCAACGCGGCGGGAAGCGGCGAAAAACTGTTTTTT
cdr3_aa: CASSNAAGSGEKLFF

v_call: TRBV19
d_call: TRBD1
j_call: TRBJ1-2
clone_size: NA
cdr3_nt: TGTGCCAGTACCGATGACAGGGCGGGCTACACCTTC
cdr3_aa: CASTDDRAGYTF

v_call: TRBV10-1
d_call: TRBD2
j_call: TRBJ2-7
clone_size: few
cdr3_nt: TGCGCCAGCAGCCTAGTGGGGGGGGTCAGGAGCGAGCAGTACTTC
cdr3_aa: CASSLVGGVRSEQYF

v_call: TRBV5-1
d_call: TRBD2
j_call: TRBJ2-7
clone_size: NA
cdr3_nt: TGCGCCAGCAGCTTGACGCTAGCGGGATCCTACGAGCAGTACTTC
cdr3_aa: CASSLTLAGSYEQYF

v_call: TRBV4-1
d_call: NA
j_call: TRBJ1-2
clone_size: NA
cdr3_nt: TGCGCCAGCAACAAAACAGCAGCTAACTATGGCTACACCTTC
cdr3_aa: CASNKTAANYGYTF